This T cell receptor (beta chain) originates from a study of cytomegalovirus exposure and HLA in healthy donors (dated by TCRdb to between 2016 and 2019). Broadly, across the study: An earlier analysis of approximately 640 of the donors reported approximately 290 Gb of sequence data and roughly 110 million unique TCR beta sequences from about 200 million T cells. Both class I and class II loci were covered by HLA typing, at four-digit resolution. To decide whether each TCR beta V gene segment behaved as functional or pseudogenic, an earlier analysis of some 570 of the donors relied on high-throughput TCR beta sequencing. Alongside the repertoire data, information on donor age, sex, ethnicity and CMV serostatus was compiled. The study was designed to test whether signatures of past pathogen exposure could be identified by cataloging public T cell receptors. A later analysis re-examined previously published TCR beta repertoires from just over 650 donors and added high-resolution HLA genotyping to investigate patterns of TCR occurrence. Among roughly 400 genotyped donors of the cohort, an average of roughly 230,000 unique TCR beta nucleotide sequences was sequenced per donor, of which about 19% were non-productive. Using immunosequencing, the study profiled T cell repertoires from 500 to 800 subjects and related those repertoires to cytomegalovirus serostatus. A separate validation cohort of approximately 130 different subjects was used in addition to the roughly 700-subject first cohort. In the later analysis, no new phenotypic data were used to find candidate immune exposures; instead, reliance was placed on TCR beta sequences and their occurrence across donors. Genome-wide SNP genotypes for about 65% of the 666 donors were used in a later genetic analysis, which treated that subset as a discovery cohort. Every repertoire in the discovery cohort had been generated on one and the same sequencing platform. Typing coverage differed by locus: A, B, C, DRB1 and DQB1 were typed in roughly 620-630 donors, DQA1 in around 500, DPA1 in 600 to 610, and DPB1 in about 450. Of the 300 to 500 genotyped donors, 65% to 90% were placed in the genetic ancestry cluster associated with self-reported Caucasian donors. Roughly 5 DR-DQ haplotypes were treated as single units for association and clustering because of strong linkage in the cohort. An early release covering 550 to 700 HLA-typed donors comprised about 310 gigabases of sequencing data and tens of millions of unique TCR sequences. The study combined high-throughput TCR immunosequencing, statistical association of individual TCRs with disease status, and machine learning to predict cytomegalovirus infection status.

In total, 666 healthy bone marrow donors made up the cohort. At the time of sampling, all cohort members were nominally healthy, though unrecorded immune exposures were likely present. The donor tested CMV seronegative, placing the donor among the roughly 400 seronegative members of the cohort. A peripheral blood sample was collected from each donor, and TCR beta sequencing was performed on peripheral blood mononuclear cells. Genomic DNA was extracted from the blood cell samples with the Qiagen DNeasy Blood Extraction Kit. Receptors were amplified or captured by the immunoSEQ multiplex PCR assay. For the multiplex PCR, a mixture combining 60 forward primers for TCR Vbeta segments and 13 reverse primers for TCR Jbeta segments was used. Amplification of the CDR3 region of rearranged TCR beta genes was performed with a multiplex PCR assay on genomic DNA. Amplified TCR beta libraries were sequenced as 87-base-pair reads on the Illumina HiSeq System. Processing in the source paper ran as follows. A later analysis tallied roughly 80 million unique TCR beta chains across the 666 repertoires, and some 12 million of those chains were shared by two or more donors. A nearest-neighbor algorithm error-corrected the raw reads and collapsed the reads into unique sequences, merging closely related sequences to remove PCR and sequencing errors. Alignment of CDR3 sequences to IMGT reference sequences was used to assign V, D and J gene segments. For a sequence to be retained, a match of at least six nucleotides to both a V gene segment and a J gene segment was required. A rearrangement counted as productive if the CDR3 had no stop codons and remained in frame with V and J, and every other rearrangement counted as non-productive. CDR3 was defined according to IMGT convention as the region running from the second conserved V-encoded cysteine to the conserved J-encoded phenylalanine. The earlier analysis of 500 to 750 of the donors excluded any sequence lacking an unambiguous match to a single V gene segment. An earlier analysis of roughly 590 of the donors called V segments functional above 56.7% productive rearrangements and segregating when the between-donor standard deviation exceeded 5%. To diagnose cytomegalovirus status from the catalog of TCR beta chain sequences, a statistical classification framework was built. In a later analysis, V and J genes were assigned by comparing TCR nucleotide sequences against IMGT/GENE-DB human TR gene sequences. In a later analysis, CDR3 sequences and most-parsimonious VDJ recombination scenarios were assigned using the TCRdist pipeline. A later analysis defined each TCR beta chain by its CDR3 amino acid sequence plus V-gene family, and excluded reads lacking a unique V-gene family. As a way to deal with suspected cross-contamination and a sequencing artifact, a later analysis dropped approximately 590 nucleotide sequences that were highly shared and had low generation probability. A later analysis calculated a clonal expansion index for each public chain from normalized within-repertoire ranks of inferred template counts. Generation probabilities in a later analysis came from a VDJ recombination model fitted to out-of-frame rearrangements, and those results were checked against IGoR. Hypergeometric tests were used in a later analysis to score TCR-TCR, TCR-HLA and TCR-CMV co-occurrence, with a repertoire-size bias correction applied to the TCR pairs. In a later analysis, false discovery rates were estimated by permuting HLA or CMV assignments 20 times. In a later analysis, co-occurring TCRs were grouped using DBSCAN, and TCRdist sequence similarity was added for clustering within HLA-allele-positive subsets. Repertoires with fewer than 30,000 or more than 120,000 public chains, plus five repertoires with anomalous nucleotide sharing, were excluded from co-occurrence clustering. Entries here come from immuneACCESS through TCRdb and include only in-frame sequences with V and J called. Some clones fail to appear in such tables; in the studies checked, an unresolved V gene covers under half of the shortfall, and the cause of the remainder is unknown. V and J calls and clone size are as listed in that table; D and trimming were resolved from the DNA. The sample table shows more than 85,000 clones, and approximately 78% are seen once. The top ten constitute around 1.2% of the sample.

V loses 5 bases of germline sequence and J loses 2 bases, and the interval between the two ends is 11 bases. The CDR3 has 13 amino acids, counting the end cysteine and phenylalanine. The retained sequence is limited to the CDR3, 39 bases, with the frame set at the first base. Looking up the germline V gene yields CDR1 SGHRS and CDR2 YFSETQ. Details on this clone: Its target antigen remains unknown. Base qualities are not recorded, but no much larger clone differs from it by a single base.

What the research found in general, with its limitations: In vitro tests confirmed that a few of the cytomegalovirus-associated TCR beta chains recognize cytomegalovirus antigens. Cytomegalovirus status was reported to be diagnosed by the classifier with high specificity and sensitivity in both the original and validation cohorts. In this cohort, only TCR beta chains were sequenced, and detectable features were limited by the absence of alpha or paired-chain data. The 87-base-pair reads could not distinguish some IMGT-functional V segments, including TRBV6-2 and TRBV6-3, so those segments were excluded. Sequencing depth was assumed to be roughly uniform across donors in the presence/absence analyses, though that assumption may not hold. In a later analysis, the rate of TCR association differed among HLA loci, with DRB1 alleles having the most associated TCRs and HLA-C alleles having the fewest. According to a later analysis, parvovirus B19, influenza, CMV and Epstein-Barr virus appeared linked to several top co-occurrence clusters. It was suggested by the authors that the approach could potentially be generalized to other disease states and immunological phenotypes. A total of fewer than 200 TCR beta chains were listed by the study as associated with cytomegalovirus. In an earlier analysis of under 600 of the donors, most TCR beta V segments were observed in productive rearrangements about 90% or about 30% of the time, broadly matching IMGT annotations. A later analysis associated 17,000 or so TCR beta sequences with specific HLA alleles at a false discovery rate of 0.05. Most TCR sequences were observed very rarely across donors, whereas some public TCRs were present in many individuals. Because counts were too low, seventeen rarely observed V segments, including chromosome 9 orphons, were excluded from the earlier analysis of 587 of the donors. The only immune exposure information available for the cohort was CMV serostatus. V-gene and J-gene trimming of TCR beta chains was associated with a missense DCLRE1C variant in a later genetic analysis, and the association was replicated in an independent cohort. Because HLA typing was missing for some donors at each locus, association tests included only the typed subset. A group of highly shared sequence variants was considered likely to be a technical artifact of the sequencing pipeline. A further reported finding was that TCR beta sequences accurately predicted the HLA-A and HLA-B alleles for most subjects in the first cohort. A later analysis found that HLA-associated TCR beta chains were more clonally expanded and had lower generation probabilities than equally common non-associated chains. Linkage disequilibrium might explain the correlated functional status among segregating V segments, but an unknown experimental factor could not be excluded. Strong co-occurrence of HLA alleles, especially DR and DQ, made assigning TCR associations to individual alleles difficult. According to a later analysis, most CMV-associated TCR beta chains appeared to be HLA-restricted, and the HLA associations seemed to be driven largely by CMV exposure. In a later genetic analysis, fewer N-insertions in productive TCRs were reported among donors in an Asian-associated ancestry cluster than the roughly 700-donor mean.

Sequenced: PBMCs. The chain uses TRBV5-1 and TRBJ2-7, and TRBD2 may be the D gene, going by 5 matching bases. The TCR sequence derives from a woman aged 25-40 years in good health and CMV-seronegative. The DNA sequence follows: TGCGCCAGCAGTAGCGACGGGACCTACGAGCAGTACTTC. This codes for CASSSDGTYEQYF. Reference TRBV5-1 and TRBJ2-7 proteins supply the regions before and after the CDR3; the full variable domain is: KAGVTQTPRYLIKTRGQQVTLSCSPISGHRSVSWYQQTPGQGLQFLFEYFSETQRNKGNFPGRFSGRQFSNSRSEMNVSTLELGDSALYLCASSSDGTYEQYFGPGTRLTVT.